The TCR beta chain described here comes from a study of multiple sclerosis patients with progressive multifocal leukoencephalopathy. The CDR3 runs to 17 residues. The V and J ends lost 5 bases and 0 bases, in that order; junction bases with no gene match: 8. The germline V gene has CDR1 LGHNA and CDR2 YSLEER. Findings and limits, study-wide: Before and during natalizumab, the clones expanded at PML already existed.

A word on this clone: Its antigen remains unknown.

Time point: time of PML onset. PML in natalizumab-treated patients developed after between roughly 15 and 56 months of natalizumab therapy. All PML patients were female, and all patients had earlier interferon beta. This table comes from immunoSEQ multiplex PCR, and its TCRdb copy is limited to in-frame clones, with some not included. The table includes more than 30,000 clones, roughly 89% detected once. The gene calls are TRBV4-3 and TRBJ2-1, with 9 bases aligning to TRBD2. Sequences were derived from PBMCs, sampled from a patient treated with natalizumab. This clonotype was sampled from a woman in her 40s with progressive multifocal leukoencephalopathy. CDR3 sequence: CASSSALAGLSYNEQFF. The CDR3 bases are TGCGCCAGCAGCTCCGCGCTAGCGGGACTCTCCTACAATGAGCAGTTCTTC.